This TCR beta chain appears in the sequencing data of a study of blood T cell repertoires in COVID-19. Study context: The analysed material was cDNA or gDNA that came from T cells, B-cell-depleted T cells, or PBMCs.

With 5 bases removed from V and 0 bases from J, the gap between germline ends came to 19 bases. Per germline, CDR1 KGHSH and CDR2 LQKENI. The CDR3 has 17 amino acids. TCRdb's copy holds only in-frame clones and misses some; the assay was immunoSEQ multiplex PCR. In the table there are approximately 270,000 clones, 75% to 90% of which are singletons. The origin of this receptor is a man aged 45-65 years with acute or convalescent COVID-19. The sequencing input was peripheral blood. This rearrangement joins TRBV18 to TRBJ2-5; TRBD2 is a possible D gene (6 bases). The CDR3 DNA is TGTGCCAGCTCATCCGGAGGGCCAGCCTCCTACCAAGAGACCCAGTACTTC. This translates into CASSSGGPASYQETQYF.